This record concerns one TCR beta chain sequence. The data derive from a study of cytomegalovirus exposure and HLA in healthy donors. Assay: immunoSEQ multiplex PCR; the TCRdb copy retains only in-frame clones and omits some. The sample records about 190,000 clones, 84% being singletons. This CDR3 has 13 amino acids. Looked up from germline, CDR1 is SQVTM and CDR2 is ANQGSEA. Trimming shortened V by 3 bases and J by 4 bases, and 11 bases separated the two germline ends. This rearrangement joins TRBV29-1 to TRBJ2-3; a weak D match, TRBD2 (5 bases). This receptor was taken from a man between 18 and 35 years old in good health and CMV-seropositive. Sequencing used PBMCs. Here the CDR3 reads CSVDLPGSDTQYF. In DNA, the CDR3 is TGCAGCGTTGACCTGCCGGGGTCAGATACGCAGTATTTT.